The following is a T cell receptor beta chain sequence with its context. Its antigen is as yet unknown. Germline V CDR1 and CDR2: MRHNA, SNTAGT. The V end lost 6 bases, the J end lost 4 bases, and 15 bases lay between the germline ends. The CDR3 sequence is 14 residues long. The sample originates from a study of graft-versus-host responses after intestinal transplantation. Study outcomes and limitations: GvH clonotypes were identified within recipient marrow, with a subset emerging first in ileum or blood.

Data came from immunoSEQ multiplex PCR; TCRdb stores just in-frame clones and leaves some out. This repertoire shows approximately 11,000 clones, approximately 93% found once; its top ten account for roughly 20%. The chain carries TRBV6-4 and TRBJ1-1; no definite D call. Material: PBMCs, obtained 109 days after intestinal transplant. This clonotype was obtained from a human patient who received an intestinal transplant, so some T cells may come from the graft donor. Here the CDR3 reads CASRAREWGTEAFF. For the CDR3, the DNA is TGTGCCAGCAGGGCCCGCGAGTGGGGCACTGAAGCTTTCTTT.